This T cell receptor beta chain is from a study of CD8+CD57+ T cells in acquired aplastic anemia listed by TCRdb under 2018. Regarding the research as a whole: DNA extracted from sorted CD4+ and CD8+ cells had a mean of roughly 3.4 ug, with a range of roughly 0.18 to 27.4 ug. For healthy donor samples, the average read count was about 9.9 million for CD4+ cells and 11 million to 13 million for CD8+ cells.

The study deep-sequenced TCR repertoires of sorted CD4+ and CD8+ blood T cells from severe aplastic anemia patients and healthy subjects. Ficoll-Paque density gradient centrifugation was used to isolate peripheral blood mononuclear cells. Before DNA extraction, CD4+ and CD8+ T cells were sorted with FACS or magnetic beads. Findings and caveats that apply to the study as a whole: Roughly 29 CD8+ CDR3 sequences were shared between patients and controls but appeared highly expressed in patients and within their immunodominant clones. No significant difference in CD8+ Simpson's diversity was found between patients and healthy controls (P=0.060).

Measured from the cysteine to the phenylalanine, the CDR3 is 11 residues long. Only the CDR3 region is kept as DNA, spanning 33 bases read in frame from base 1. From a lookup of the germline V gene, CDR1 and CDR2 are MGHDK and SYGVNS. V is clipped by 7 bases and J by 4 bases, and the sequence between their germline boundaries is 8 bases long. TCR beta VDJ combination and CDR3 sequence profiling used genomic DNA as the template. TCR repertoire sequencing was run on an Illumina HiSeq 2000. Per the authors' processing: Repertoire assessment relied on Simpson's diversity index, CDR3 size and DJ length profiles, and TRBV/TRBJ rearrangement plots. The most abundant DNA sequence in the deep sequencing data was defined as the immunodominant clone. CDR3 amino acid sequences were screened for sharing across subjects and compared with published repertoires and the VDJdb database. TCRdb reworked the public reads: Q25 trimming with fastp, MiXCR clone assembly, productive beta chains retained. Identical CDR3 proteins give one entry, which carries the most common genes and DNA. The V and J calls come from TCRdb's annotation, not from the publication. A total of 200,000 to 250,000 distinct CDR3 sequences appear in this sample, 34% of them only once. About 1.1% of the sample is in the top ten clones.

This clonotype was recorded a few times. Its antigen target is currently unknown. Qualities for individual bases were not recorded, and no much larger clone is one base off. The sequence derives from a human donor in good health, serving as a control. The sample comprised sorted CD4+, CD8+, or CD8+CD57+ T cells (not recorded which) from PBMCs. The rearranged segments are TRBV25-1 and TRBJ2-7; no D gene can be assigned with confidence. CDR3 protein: CASTDSYEQYF. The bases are TGTGCCAGCACGGATTCGTACGAGCAGTACTTC.